The 26 T cell receptor beta chains reported below all come from one sample, sequenced in a study of shared T cell receptors in the human thymus. The assay was immunoSEQ multiplex PCR, and TCRdb's table has in-frame clones only and misses some. The sample carries hundreds of thousands of clones, 70% to 90% recorded once. In addition, the sample was reused for a study of human thymus T cells.

The sample was thymocytes. The receptors derive from a girl under two years old with a congenital heart defect.

The chain employs TRBV6-5 and TRBJ1-2; no clear D. This CDR3 is built from 14 residues. Trimming stripped 6 bases from V and 3 bases from J, with 14 bases between. Germline V gene sequence: CDR1 MNHEY, CDR2 SVGAGI. CDR3 residues: CASSPSPFHYGYTF. In DNA form, the CDR3 reads TGTGCCAGCAGCCCGTCCCCCTTTCACTATGGCTACACCTTC.

This clone has only a few counts. The V gene is TRBV9, the J gene TRBJ2-6, with a weak D call TRBD1 (6 bases). Germline lookup yields CDR1 SGDLS and CDR2 YYNGEE. V dropped 4 bases and J dropped 1 base, with 9 bases sitting between them. This CDR3 comprises 15 residues. The CDR3 DNA reads TGTGCCAGCAGCATAGGGACATCTGGGGCCAACGTCCTGACTTTC. It translates to CASSIGTSGANVLTF.

The chain couples TRBV5-6 to TRBJ1-1, with 7 nucleotides matching TRBD1. Trimming at V came to 4 bases and at J to 0 bases, leaving 6 bases not matched to a gene. The germline V gene encodes CDR1 SGHDT and CDR2 YYEEEE. CDR3 length: 15 residues. CDR3 bases: TGTGCCAGCAGCCTACAGGGGCCCCTGAACACTGAAGCTTTCTTT. Encoded protein: CASSLQGPLNTEAFF.

The chain carries TRBV18 and TRBJ2-3; TRBD1 matches 10 bases. There are 19 residues in the CDR3. Looked up from germline, CDR1 is KGHSH and CDR2 is LQKENI. Trimming removed 3 bases from V and 0 bases from J; junction bases left unmatched: 12. The CDR3 here is CASSPKPRDRGPSTDTQYF. In DNA, the CDR3 is TGTGCCAGCTCACCGAAACCGAGGGACAGGGGCCCTAGCACAGATACGCAGTATTTT.

This clone was observed a single time. The chain joins TRBV11-2 to TRBJ1-5, with D possibly being TRBD1 (6 bases). V lost 2 bases and J 2 bases, leaving 10 bases between the germline ends. The length of the CDR3 is 15 residues. Germline V gene lookup returns CDR1 SGHAT and CDR2 FQNNGV. The CDR3 DNA sequence: TGTGCCAGCAGCTTACAGGGGCAGGGCAATCAGCCCCAGCATTTT. Its translation: CASSLQGQGNQPQHF.

The J gene is TRBJ1-5, the V gene TRBV9, with 7 positions matching TRBD1. Germline V gives CDR1 SGDLS, CDR2 YYNGEE. J lost 0 bases, V lost 3 bases, and 3 bases had no gene match. This CDR3 has 15 amino acids. The CDR3 sequence is CASSGGTDSNQPQHF. Written as DNA, the CDR3 is TGTGCCAGCAGCGGCGGGACAGATAGCAATCAGCCCCAGCATTTT.

The chain uses TRBV7-8 and TRBJ2-2; D remains unclear. The V and J ends lost 1 base and 3 bases respectively, with 12 bases between them. CDR1 and CDR2 from the germline V gene are SGHVS and FQNEAQ. The CDR3 spans 16 residues. As DNA, the CDR3 is TGTGCCAGCAGCTTAGAAGAGAGTCGGGACACCGGGGAGCTGTTTTTT. Amino acid sequence: CASSLEESRDTGELFF.

V usage is TRBV4-1 and J usage is TRBJ2-1; D is unclear. V shed 0 bases and J shed 7 bases, with 13 bases lying between them. Germline CDR1 and CDR2: MGHRA and YSYEKL. The CDR3 totals 15 residues. Here the CDR3 DNA reads TGCGCCAGCAGCCAAGAGGCGACACCCAGAAATGAGCAGTTCTTC. Amino acids: CASSQEATPRNEQFF.

The rearrangement links TRBV10-1 to TRBJ2-1; tentative D call: TRBD2 (5 bases). CDR1 and CDR2 from the germline V gene are WNHNN and SYGVQD (reference sequence). There are 15 residues in the CDR3. The V end lost 2 bases, the J end lost 3 bases, and 11 bases lay between the germline ends. This CDR3 is CASSEARGLYNEQFF. The CDR3 DNA reads as TGCGCCAGCAGTGAGGCTCGGGGTCTCTACAATGAGCAGTTCTTC.

The J gene is TRBJ2-7, the V gene TRBV6-6; 7 bases match TRBD2. Per the germline V gene, CDR1 is MNHNY and CDR2 is SVGAGI (reference sequence). V shed 3 bases, J shed 4 bases, and the junction held 9 bases outside the gene matches. The CDR3 totals 15 residues. Here the CDR3 DNA reads TGTGCCAGCAGTTATGATGGGGGGGACCTTTACGAGCAGTACTTC. Its protein is CASSYDGGDLYEQYF.

The gene calls are TRBV11-2 and TRBJ2-6; D may be TRBD1 (6 bases). The germline CDR1 and CDR2 sequences are SGHAT and FQNNGV. The CDR3 sequence is 17 residues long. Between the trimmed V and J ends, which lost 0 bases and 4 bases, there was a span of 13 bases. The CDR3 DNA sequence: TGTGCCAGCAGCTTAGATGACGACAGGAGGGGGGCCAACGTCCTGACTTTC. This translates into CASSLDDDRRGANVLTF.

This clone turned up a few times. The chain recombines TRBV25-1 with TRBJ1-1; weak D call: TRBD1 (5 bases). There are 14 residues in the CDR3. The germline V and J ends were trimmed by 7 bases and 5 bases, with 17 bases remaining between them. CDR1 and CDR2 (germline): MGHDK, SYGVNS. The CDR3 sequence is CASIGRGRGTEAFF. CDR3 nucleotides: TGTGCCAGCATAGGGCGGGGCCGGGGGACTGAAGCTTTCTTT.

This clone occurred a few times. This chain joins TRBV19 and TRBJ1-2; 11 bases line up with TRBD1. The CDR3 is 14 residues long. V dropped 4 bases and J dropped 8; count of bases not matched to a gene: 6. Germline V gives CDR1 LNHDA, CDR2 SQIVND (reference sequence). The CDR3: CASSSWTGGDGYTF. The DNA for the CDR3 is TGTGCCAGTAGTAGCTGGACAGGGGGCGACGGCTACACCTTC.

The V and J genes are TRBV15 and TRBJ2-1, with TRBD1 identical over 9 bases. After removal of 1 base from V and 3 bases from J, the junction contained 13 bases not matched to a gene. This CDR3 is 19 amino acids long. The germline V gene has CDR1 LNHNV and CDR2 YYDKDF (reference sequence). The CDR3 reads CATSRGRAGQGLNYNEQFF. The CDR3 nucleotides read TGTGCCACCAGCAGAGGACGGGCGGGACAGGGACTTAACTACAATGAGCAGTTCTTC.

The J gene is TRBJ1-1, the V gene TRBV7-9; a possible D gene is TRBD1 (5 bases). The CDR3 runs to 13 residues. Per germline, CDR1 SEHNR and CDR2 FQNEAQ (reference sequence). The V end lost 1 base, the J end lost 9 bases, and 12 bases lay between the germline ends. Here the CDR3 reads CASSLEVRVQAFF. CDR3 nucleotides: TGTGCCAGCAGCTTAGAGGTCAGGGTTCAAGCTTTCTTT.

The chain uses TRBV18 and TRBJ1-1; the D is unclear. CDR1 and CDR2 (germline): KGHSH, LQKENI. The CDR3 totals 13 residues. With 1 base removed from V and 7 bases from J, the gap between germline ends came to 10 bases. CDR3 bases: TGTGCCAGCTCACCACAGTCTGGGCGTGAAGCTTTCTTT. Translation gives CASSPQSGREAFF.

The chain is built from TRBV28 and TRBJ1-2; 7 bases are shared with TRBD1. V lost 6 bases, J lost 6 bases, and 7 bases stayed unmatched. CDR1 and CDR2 (germline): MDHEN, SYDVKM. CDR3 length: 13 residues. The CDR3 nucleotides read TGTGCCAGCAGGATTTCCGGGACAGATGGCTACACCTTC. This encodes CASRISGTDGYTF.

The rearrangement links TRBV5-6 to TRBJ1-4; D uncertain. The CDR3 is made up of 18 amino acids. Trimming left V 0 bases short and J 0 bases short, with 15 bases between. Germline V gene lookup returns CDR1 SGHDT and CDR2 YYEEEE. CDR3 sequence reads: CASSLVHTVAATNEKLFF. In DNA, the CDR3 is TGTGCCAGCAGCTTGGTTCATACCGTGGCGGCAACTAATGAAAAACTGTTTTTT.

The V call is TRBV30, the J call TRBJ1-1; a possible D gene is TRBD1 (6 bases). CDR1 and CDR2 from the germline V gene are GTSNPN and SVGIG (reference sequence). The CDR3 is made up of 16 amino acids. V lost 1 base and J 1 base, leaving 16 bases between the germline ends. As DNA, the CDR3 is TGTGCCTGGAGTGGGGGGCAGGGTTCAGAGAACACTGAAGCTTTCTTT. It yields the protein CAWSGGQGSENTEAFF.

The chain has TRBV2 and TRBJ2-7; D may be TRBD2 (5 bases). The CDR3 loop spans 15 amino acids. Deletions cut 7 bases from V and 4 bases from J, with 20 bases between. CDR1 is SNHLY, CDR2 FYNNEI, per germline. As DNA, the CDR3 is TGTGCCAGCACCCGGGGTCCGGAGTCCCCTTACGAGCAGTACTTC. This encodes CASTRGPESPYEQYF. The variable domain in full, completed from reference TRBV2 and TRBJ2-7, reads EPEVTQTPSHQVTQMGQEVILRCVPISNHLYFYWYRQILGQKVEFLVSFYNNEISEKSEIFDDQFSVERPDGSNFTLKIRSTKLEDSAMYFCASTRGPESPYEQYFGPGTRLTVT.

The V and J genes are TRBV9 and TRBJ2-5; D is unclear. Deletions cut 0 bases from V and 1 base from J, with 7 bases between. In germline, CDR1 is SGDLS, CDR2 YYNGEE. This CDR3 is built from 14 residues. CDR3 loop: CASSVAGRQETQYF. In DNA form, the CDR3 reads TGTGCCAGCAGCGTAGCTGGGCGCCAAGAGACCCAGTACTTC. The full variable domain, its missing parts supplied by reference TRBV9 and TRBJ2-5, is DSGVTQTPKHLITATGQRVTLRCSPRSGDLSVYWYQQSLDQGLQFLIQYYNGEERAKGNILERFSAQQFPDLHSELNLSSLELGDSALYFCASSVAGRQETQYFGPGTRLLVL.

The chain joins TRBV7-2 to TRBJ2-3, with 12 bases aligning to TRBD1. Germline-derived CDR1 and CDR2 are SGHTA and FQGNSA. J lost 5 bases, V lost 5 bases, and 8 bases had no gene match. This CDR3 has 16 amino acids. In DNA form, the CDR3 reads TGTGCCAGCAGCCCCGGGACAGGGGGCGGCGTAGATACGCAGTATTTT. It yields the protein CASSPGTGGGVDTQYF.

This chain links TRBV6-5 with TRBJ2-5, with TRBD1 identical over 7 bases. Looked up from germline, CDR1 is MNHEY and CDR2 is SVGAGI. The CDR3 is made up of 13 amino acids. Losses at the gene ends were 6 bases for V and 5 bases for J; bases not matched to a gene: 6. The DNA for the CDR3 is TGTGCCAGCAGATCCCGACAGGGCGAGACCCAGTACTTC. Residues: CASRSRQGETQYF.

The chain carries TRBV27 and TRBJ2-7; 7 bases are a match to TRBD1. Per germline, CDR1 MNHEY and CDR2 SMNVEV (reference sequence). V was pared by 2 bases and J by 5 bases, with 3 bases of the junction left unmatched. CDR3 length: 13 amino acids. The CDR3 DNA follows: TGTGCCAGCAGTTTAGACAGGGCCCACGAGCAGTACTTC. Encoded protein: CASSLDRAHEQYF.

The rearrangement joins TRBV4-1 to TRBJ2-7; a weak D match, TRBD1 (5 bases). There are 21 residues in the CDR3. Germline CDR1 MGHRA, CDR2 YSYEKL. V lost 0 bases to trimming and J lost 2 bases, with 29 bases between them. CDR3 region: CASSQDKGKTVAGVAPYEQYF. CDR3 in DNA: TGCGCCAGCAGCCAAGATAAGGGTAAGACAGTGGCTGGGGTTGCGCCCTACGAGCAGTACTTC.

The genes are TRBV19 and TRBJ1-2; TRBD1 agrees at 7 bases. The V and J ends lost 5 bases and 7 bases, in that order; junction bases with no gene match: 7. The germline CDR1 and CDR2 sequences are LNHDA and SQIVND (reference sequence). The CDR3 has 13 residues. In DNA form, the CDR3 reads TGTGCCAGTAGTGGGGACAGCGGGGGTGGCTACACCTTC. It yields the protein CASSGDSGGGYTF.